This T cell receptor (beta chain) was identified in a study of T and B cells in COVID-19 patients. Broader study findings: No sequencing was yet done of CD4+, regulatory or CD8+ subsets, or of SARS-CoV-2-responsive or tetramer+ sorted cells. Patients with COVID-19 reportedly showed strongly skewed T cell receptor beta variable and joining gene usage.

A note on this clonotype: Its target is unknown.

The CDR3 length is 15 residues. Germline V gene sequence: CDR1 SGHTA, CDR2 FQGNSA. V was clipped by 2 bases and J by 3 bases; unmatched bases: 2. TRB rearrangements were amplified by multiplex PCR with BIOMED2 TRB-A/B primers. Each CDR3 protein gets one entry after TCRdb re-called the multiplex PCR reads with MiXCR. The sample carries 9,000 to 13,000 distinct CDR3 sequences, around 35% recorded once. Blood genomic DNA input for TRB amplification was about 240-550 ng. What was sequenced was blood. This sequence was found in a human donor with active COVID-19. The rearrangement joins TRBV7-2 to TRBJ2-2, with 8 bases aligning to TRBD2. CDR3 loop: CASSLSGGDTGELFF. CDR3 DNA: TGTGCCAGCAGCTTAAGCGGGGGAGACACCGGGGAGCTGTTTTTT. The variable domain in full, completed from reference TRBV7-2 and TRBJ2-2, reads GAGVSQSPSNKVTEKGKDVELRCDPISGHTALYWYRQSLGQGLEFLIYFQGNSAPDKSGLPSDRFSAERTGGSVSTLTIQRTQQEDSAVYLCASSLSGGDTGELFFGEGSRLTVL.